The sequence of this TCR beta chain was determined in a study of T cell repertoires in cytomegalovirus infection. Study details: CMV epitopes used comprised recently identified HLA-C-restricted ones and well-studied HLA-B-restricted ones. Public TCR beta signature analysis indicated the presence of both CMV infection and matching HLA type.

This CDR3 has 17 residues. J lost 0 bases, V lost 5 bases, and 9 bases had no gene match. Germline V gene sequence: CDR1 SEHNR, CDR2 FQNEAQ (reference sequence). Concerning this clonotype: Its cognate antigen is unknown.

Using its own MiXCR run on the reads, TCRdb lists one record per CDR3 protein. This table holds about 920,000 distinct CDR3 sequences, 30% to 40% found once. Points from the study as a whole: Cumulative public TCR beta family frequency identified CMV carriers with the relevant HLA.

This chain joins TRBV7-9 and TRBJ1-4, with 7 nucleotides matching TRBD1. This receptor was taken from a human donor in good health (CMV status not recorded). Some clones in this sample may be carry-over from other donors' samples. Sample: cultured CD8+ T cells from PBMCs, taken from culture after CMV antigen stimulation. CDR3 nucleotide sequence: TGTGCCAGCAGCCCGAGACAGGGCGTTGCAACTAATGAAAAACTGTTTTTT. This translates into CASSPRQGVATNEKLFF.